Shown below are 10 T cell receptor beta chains from a single sample sequenced in a study of blood T cell repertoires in COVID-19 (dated by TCRdb to the early 2020s). Receptor amplification or capture employed the immunoSEQ multiplex PCR assay. TCRdb mirrors the immuneACCESS table, restricted to in-frame sequences. Some clones are absent from its copies; in checked studies, under half trace to an unresolved V gene, and the reason for the others is unknown. Across this sample there are approximately 130,000 clones, with under 85% seen only once. In total, the top ten clones hold under 20% of the sample. Sequenced sample: PBMCs or T cells enriched from blood (not recorded which). Every receptor here comes from a man under 40 who had recovered from COVID-19.

The chain combines TRBV5-1 with TRBJ2-5, with 7 bases identical to TRBD1. The germline V gene has CDR1 SGHRS and CDR2 YFSETQ. J gave up 2 bases and V 4 bases, and 11 bases lay outside the gene matches. This CDR3 is built from 16 residues. CDR3 sequence: CASSERQDRTQETQYF. CDR3 nucleotide sequence: TGCGCCAGCAGCGAACGACAGGACAGGACACAAGAGACCCAGTACTTC.

This rearrangement joins TRBV5-5 to TRBJ1-2; unclear D gene. Trimming took off 4 bases at V and 8 bases at J, with 27 bases between the two ends. CDR3 size: 17 residues. Germline lookup yields CDR1 SGHKS and CDR2 YYEKEE (reference sequence). Here the CDR3 DNA reads TGTGCCAGCAGCCCTCTGGACGGGAAAGCCAACCTTGGCGGCTACACCTTC. Its protein product is CASSPLDGKANLGGYTF.

The CDR3 loop reads CASSFGLAGNEQFF. As DNA, the CDR3 is TGCGCCAGCAGTTTCGGACTAGCGGGAAATGAGCAGTTCTTC. V and J are TRBV5-1 and TRBJ2-1, with 12 bases matching TRBD2. The CDR3 is 14 amino acids. Germline CDR1 SGHRS, CDR2 YFSETQ. Trimming cost V 5 bases and J 7 bases; bases outside gene matches: 4.

The table lists this clone with a count of one. J is TRBJ1-4 and V is TRBV5-1; D gene unclear. Germline V lookup: CDR1 SGHRS, CDR2 YFSETQ. V lost 1 base to trimming and J lost 4 bases, with 11 bases between them. This CDR3 contains 15 residues. The CDR3 sequence is CASSLSGQINEKLFF. CDR3 sequence (DNA): TGCGCCAGCAGCTTGAGCGGGCAGATTAATGAAAAACTGTTTTTT.

The chain couples TRBV6-5 to TRBJ2-7, with 10 bases aligning to TRBD2. Germline V gene lookup returns CDR1 MNHEY and CDR2 SVGAGI. Losses at the gene ends were 6 bases for V and 3 bases for J; bases not matched to a gene: 5. This CDR3 is 14 amino acids long. Here the CDR3 reads CASRPRTSGYEQYF. The CDR3 nucleotides are TGTGCCAGCAGACCCCGGACTAGCGGCTACGAGCAGTACTTC.

The chain is built from TRBV14 and TRBJ2-3, with TRBD2 as a possible D gene (6 bases). This CDR3 is built from 21 residues. Germline loops: CDR1 SGHDN, CDR2 FVKESK. Trimming took off 2 bases at V and 2 bases at J, with 29 bases between the two ends. The CDR3 DNA follows: TGTGCCAGCAGCCAAAGGATCTTCCGGCGGGGAGCGGAAAAAGACACAGATACGCAGTATTTT. This codes for CASSQRIFRRGAEKDTDTQYF.

The chain links TRBV5-1 to TRBJ2-1, with D perhaps matching TRBD1 (5 bases). The CDR3 runs to 12 residues. V lost 3 bases and J lost 9, with 10 bases in between. Per the germline V gene, CDR1 is SGHRS and CDR2 is YFSETQ. The CDR3 bases are TGCGCCAGCAGCTCGGACATTTTTGAGCAGTTCTTC. This encodes CASSSDIFEQFF.

The chain recombines TRBV25-1 with TRBJ1-2, with TRBD1 identical over 7 bases. The CDR3 has 15 residues. With V trimmed by 1 base and J by 7 bases, 9 bases remained unmatched. Germline V CDR1 and CDR2: MGHDK, SYGVNS. This CDR3 reads CASSEWDSSGGGYTF. The CDR3 nucleotides are TGTGCCAGCAGTGAATGGGACAGTTCAGGTGGTGGCTACACCTTC.

The chain joins TRBV4-1 to TRBJ2-5; TRBD2 matches at 8 bases. CDR1 is MGHRA, CDR2 YSYEKL, per germline. The length of the CDR3 is 15 residues. J was trimmed by 5 bases and V by 0 bases; bases with no gene match: 5. The CDR3 here is CASSQEGREGETQYF. The CDR3 nucleotides are TGCGCCAGCAGCCAAGAAGGCCGGGAGGGCGAGACCCAGTACTTC.

The V gene is TRBV6-5, the J gene TRBJ1-5; possible D gene TRBD1, 5 bases. The V and J ends lost 5 bases and 2 bases respectively, with 10 bases between them. Germline CDR1 reads MNHEY; CDR2 reads SVGAGI. The CDR3 sequence is 14 residues long. CDR3 region: CASSPTVGNQPQHF. DNA for the CDR3: TGTGCCAGCAGTCCGACAGTTGGCAATCAGCCCCAGCATTTT.